One and the same sample provided the 22 T cell receptor beta chains below, sequenced in a study of T cells in Graves' hyperthyroidism and ophthalmopathy (dated by TCRdb to about 2019). The receptor library was made with multiplex PCR. TCRdb records Illumina HiSeq 2000 as the sequencer. The TCR beta CDR3 regions were amplified from the RNA transcripts. The TCR CDR3 was subjected to a first round of RT-PCR using the HTBI primer set and the Qiagen OneStep RT-PCR kit. The public reads were reprocessed in TCRdb via fastp at Q25 and MiXCR, keeping in-frame beta chains. Rows with one shared CDR3 protein collapse into an entry with the most common genes and DNA. For this sample there are fewer than 300,000 distinct CDR3 sequences; 12% to 15% appear just once. The ten most abundant clones make up over 25% of the sample. The sequenced sample consisted of blood. Every receptor here comes from a woman between 45 and 65 years old with Graves' hyperthyroidism that later progressed to Graves' ophthalmopathy.

At least ten counts were recorded for this clonotype. The chain links TRBV5-1 to TRBJ2-7; TRBD2 agrees at 8 bases. The CDR3 loop spans 13 amino acids. CDR1 and CDR2 (germline): SGHRS, YFSETQ. V shed 1 base, J shed 5 bases, and the junction held 2 bases outside the gene matches. CDR3 nucleotide sequence: TGCGCCAGCAGCTTGCGGGGGGGTGACGAGCAGTACTTC. Its translation: CASSLRGGDEQYF.

The chain couples TRBV18 to TRBJ1-1, with a tentative D call TRBD1 (5 bases). CDR1 is KGHSH, CDR2 LQKENI, per germline. The V gene lost 3 bases and the J gene lost 1 base, with 9 bases spanning the gap. The CDR3 consists of 14 residues. CDR3 DNA sequence: TGTGCCAGCTCACCCAGGGCAGGGAACACTGAAGCTTTCTTT. Its protein is CASSPRAGNTEAFF.

This clonotype was seen many times. The V and J genes are TRBV28 and TRBJ2-4, with no clear D. The CDR3 runs to 15 residues. Germline CDR1 MDHEN, CDR2 SYDVKM. V was cut by 4 bases and J by 5 bases, with 15 bases left in between. CDR3 coding DNA: TGTGCCAGCAGTTCCGTAGGGAATTATGAAAACATTCAGTACTTC. This sequence encodes CASSSVGNYENIQYF.

In its sample, this clonotype was seen many times. This CDR3 is CASSDPLNEQFF. CDR3 in DNA: TGTGCCAGCAGCGACCCGTTAAATGAGCAGTTCTTC. This chain joins TRBV7-9 and TRBJ2-1; D call uncertain. Germline lookup yields CDR1 SEHNR and CDR2 FQNEAQ (reference sequence). V lost 5 bases and J 7 bases, leaving 9 bases between the germline ends. The CDR3 loop spans 12 amino acids.

This clonotype was detected many times. V gene TRBV20-1 combines with J gene TRBJ2-3; 9 bases fit TRBD1. The V gene end was trimmed by 4 bases and the J gene end by 2 bases; junction bases not matched to a gene: 7. This CDR3 has 15 amino acids. In germline, CDR1 is DFQATT, CDR2 SNEGSKA (reference sequence). DNA of the CDR3: TGCAGTGCTACAAAGACAGGGGGAAACACAGATACGCAGTATTTT. Translated, it gives CSATKTGGNTDTQYF.

This clonotype was detected ten times or more. The rearrangement joins TRBV28 to TRBJ1-5; D call uncertain. Trimming removed 2 bases at V and 4 bases at J, with 6 bases between. CDR1 and CDR2 (germline): MDHEN, SYDVKM. The CDR3 contains 13 residues. CDR3 in DNA: TGTGCCAGCAGTTTACAGATTAATCAGCCCCAGCATTTT. Its translation is CASSLQINQPQHF.

This clonotype was seen at least ten times. J is TRBJ2-1 and V is TRBV6-5; possible D gene TRBD1, 5 bases. CDR1 is MNHEY, CDR2 SVGAGI, per germline. The CDR3 is 16 residues long. Trimming pared 0 bases from V and 2 bases from J, leaving 11 bases between. For the CDR3, the DNA is TGTGCCAGCAGTTACTCGCTGGGGCTCCCCTACAATGAGCAGTTCTTC. This sequence encodes CASSYSLGLPYNEQFF.

This clonotype was detected many times. The V gene is TRBV27, the J gene TRBJ2-1, with 11 nucleotides matching TRBD2. From germline, CDR1 is MNHEY and CDR2 SMNVEV (reference sequence). The CDR3 spans 15 residues. V dropped 4 bases and J dropped 10; count of bases not matched to a gene: 9. CDR3 residues: CASSSLAGGLREQFF. The CDR3 DNA reads as TGTGCCAGCAGTTCCCTAGCGGGAGGCCTCAGGGAGCAGTTCTTC.

This clonotype has ten or more counts. The V and J genes are TRBV11-2 and TRBJ1-1; 7 bases map to TRBD1. Per the germline V gene, CDR1 is SGHAT and CDR2 is FQNNGV. The CDR3 contains 12 residues. With 5 bases clipped from V and 10 bases from J, the junction kept 7 bases outside the gene matches. The CDR3 is CASSPQDRVAFF. The CDR3 DNA is TGTGCCAGCAGCCCACAAGACAGGGTAGCTTTCTTT. Filled out from reference TRBV11-2 and TRBJ1-1, the complete variable domain reads EAGVAQSPRYKIIEKRQSVAFWCNPISGHATLYWYQQILGQGPKLLIQFQNNGVVDDSQLPKDRFSAERLKGVDSTLKIQPAKLEDSAVYLCASSPQDRVAFFGQGTRLTVV.

V usage is TRBV11-2 and J usage is TRBJ1-2; D gene unclear. Per germline, CDR1 SGHAT and CDR2 FQNNGV. V was pared by 6 bases and J by 7 bases, with 18 bases between. The CDR3 sequence is 14 residues long. CDR3 sequence: CASSYSPREFGYTF. DNA for the CDR3: TGTGCCAGCAGTTACTCCCCGAGGGAGTTTGGCTACACCTTC.

There are many counts of this clonotype. The chain carries TRBV29-1 and TRBJ2-1; D is unclear. Per the germline V gene, CDR1 is SQVTM and CDR2 is ANQGSEA. Trimming shortened V by 8 bases and J by 4 bases, and 18 bases separated the two germline ends. The length of the CDR3 is 14 residues. The CDR3 nucleotides read TGCAGCCATAAGGACCCGGAAGGGTACAATGAGCAGTTCTTC. Residues: CSHKDPEGYNEQFF.

J is TRBJ1-6 and V is TRBV5-1; 9 bases match TRBD1. V lost 5 bases to trimming and J lost 10 bases; unmatched junction nucleotides: 13. In germline, CDR1 is SGHRS, CDR2 YFSETQ. This CDR3 region has 16 residues. CDR3 DNA sequence: TGCGCCAGCAGATATGGGGTTGGACAGGGGTGGTCACCCCTCCACTTT. Translated, it gives CASRYGVGQGWSPLHF.

This clonotype came up many times. The chain is built from TRBV20-1 and TRBJ2-1; D is unresolved. Germline loops: CDR1 DFQATT, CDR2 SNEGSKA (reference sequence). The V and J ends lost 1 base and 5 bases respectively, with 12 bases between them. This CDR3 is 14 amino acids long. The chain's CDR3 is CSARGLPGNNEQFF. As DNA, the CDR3 is TGCAGTGCTAGAGGCCTACCTGGAAACAATGAGCAGTTCTTC.

This clonotype was observed at least ten times. CDR3 loop: CSAIPLTSGNYEQYF. The CDR3 DNA reads TGCAGTGCTATCCCTCTCACTAGCGGGAACTACGAGCAGTACTTC. The genes are TRBV20-1 and TRBJ2-7; TRBD2 matches 10 bases. V trimming: 4 bases; J trimming: 3 bases; junction bases outside the gene matches: 9. Germline V gives CDR1 DFQATT, CDR2 SNEGSKA (reference sequence). CDR3 length: 15 residues.

This clonotype was counted many times. This rearrangement joins TRBV24-1 to TRBJ2-3; maybe TRBD2 (6 bases). Germline-derived CDR1 and CDR2 are KGHDR and SFDVKD. Between the trimmed V and J ends, which lost 4 bases and 4 bases, there was a span of 11 bases. The CDR3 has 14 residues. The CDR3 DNA reads TGTGCCACCAGTGACCGCGGGACCCCAGATACGCAGTATTTT. It translates to CATSDRGTPDTQYF.

The CDR3, as DNA: TGTGCCAGCAGCTTAAACCTCTTGAACACTGAAGCTTTCTTT. Residues: CASSLNLLNTEAFF. J is TRBJ1-1 and V is TRBV7-6; D ambiguous. The V and J ends lost 2 bases and 0 bases respectively, with 7 bases between them. The CDR3 extends over 14 amino acids. Germline assignment: CDR1 SGHVS and CDR2 FNYEAQ.

Remarks on this clonotype: A much larger clone sits a single nucleotide away, making a read error possible. The chain carries TRBV28 and TRBJ2-5, with 8 bases fitting TRBD2. Germline CDR1 is MDHEN and CDR2 is SYDVKM. This CDR3 spans 15 amino acids. V lost 3 bases to trimming and J lost 4 bases; unmatched junction nucleotides: 7. The CDR3 protein is CASSFPGGGGETQYF. CDR3 sequence (DNA): TGTGCCAGCAGTTTCCCCGGGGGGGGGGGAGAGACCCAGTACTTC.

This clonotype was observed many times. This chain joins TRBV29-1 and TRBJ2-1, with TRBD2 matching over 8 bases. The CDR3 length is 14 residues. V gave up 7 bases and J gave up 7 bases; unmatched junction bases: 12. The germline V gene has CDR1 SQVTM and CDR2 ANQGSEA. Here the CDR3 DNA reads TGCAGCGCCGGAGGCGGGACTAGTAGGAATGAGCAGTTCTTC. The encoded protein is CSAGGGTSRNEQFF.

This clonotype was picked up a small number of times. J is TRBJ1-3 and V is TRBV6-5; D unclear. CDR1 and CDR2 from the germline V gene are MNHEY and SVGAGI. CDR3 length: 15 residues. V was clipped by 7 bases and J by 0 bases, with 13 bases between them. Here the CDR3 DNA reads TGTGCCAGCATTTTCGACGACTTCTCTGGAAACACCATATATTTT. This sequence encodes CASIFDDFSGNTIYF.

This clonotype was counted many times. V and J are TRBV28 and TRBJ1-1; 7 positions agree with TRBD1. This CDR3 spans 15 amino acids. The trim removed 5 bases at V and 3 bases at J, leaving 9 bases unmatched. CDR1 and CDR2 from the germline V gene are MDHEN and SYDVKM. The CDR3 is CASSPTTGPDTEAFF. In DNA form, the CDR3 reads TGTGCCAGCAGTCCAACGACAGGGCCGGACACTGAAGCTTTCTTT.

This clonotype was recorded at least ten times. V and J are TRBV10-3 and TRBJ2-5, with D perhaps given as TRBD1 or TRBD2 (5 bases each). V was shortened by 8 bases and J by 2 bases, with 12 bases between the two germline ends. Germline lookup yields CDR1 ENHRY and CDR2 SYGVKD. CDR3 length: 13 amino acids. CDR3 DNA: TGTGCCATCGGCAGGGACGCTCAAGAGACCCAGTACTTC. It translates to CAIGRDAQETQYF.

This clonotype was picked up many times. V gene TRBV7-8 combines with J gene TRBJ1-5; D is possibly TRBD1 (6 bases). CDR1 and CDR2 from the germline V gene are SGHVS and FQNEAQ. Trimming pared 1 base from V and 2 bases from J, leaving 15 bases between. CDR3 size: 17 residues. CDR3 nucleotide sequence: TGTGCCAGCAGCTTAGACCCCAACAGGGACGGCAATCAGCCCCAGCATTTT. Translating it yields CASSLDPNRDGNQPQHF.